The clone carrying this T cell receptor beta chain was observed a few times. The source of the sample is a study of neurological immune-mediated disorders. Looking at the study overall: There were roughly 34 multiple sclerosis patients; approximately 30 were relapsing-remitting and 3 were secondary progressive.

TCRdb passed the 5' RACE reads through MiXCR, listing each CDR3 protein once. The sample records 65,000 to 70,000 distinct CDR3 sequences, 3.9% being singletons. Sample: PBMCs. This TCR derives from a man aged 25 to 40 with multiple sclerosis.

CDR3 in amino acids: CSAGVGITGELFF. The DNA for the CDR3 is TGCAGTGCAGGTGTCGGGATCACCGGGGAGCTGTTTTTT. This chain links TRBV20-1 with TRBJ2-2; possibly TRBD2 for D (5 bases). Germline V gene data show CDR1 as DFQATT and CDR2 as SNEGSKA (reference sequence). The CDR3 runs to 13 residues. V was pared by 6 bases and J by 4 bases, with 12 bases between.